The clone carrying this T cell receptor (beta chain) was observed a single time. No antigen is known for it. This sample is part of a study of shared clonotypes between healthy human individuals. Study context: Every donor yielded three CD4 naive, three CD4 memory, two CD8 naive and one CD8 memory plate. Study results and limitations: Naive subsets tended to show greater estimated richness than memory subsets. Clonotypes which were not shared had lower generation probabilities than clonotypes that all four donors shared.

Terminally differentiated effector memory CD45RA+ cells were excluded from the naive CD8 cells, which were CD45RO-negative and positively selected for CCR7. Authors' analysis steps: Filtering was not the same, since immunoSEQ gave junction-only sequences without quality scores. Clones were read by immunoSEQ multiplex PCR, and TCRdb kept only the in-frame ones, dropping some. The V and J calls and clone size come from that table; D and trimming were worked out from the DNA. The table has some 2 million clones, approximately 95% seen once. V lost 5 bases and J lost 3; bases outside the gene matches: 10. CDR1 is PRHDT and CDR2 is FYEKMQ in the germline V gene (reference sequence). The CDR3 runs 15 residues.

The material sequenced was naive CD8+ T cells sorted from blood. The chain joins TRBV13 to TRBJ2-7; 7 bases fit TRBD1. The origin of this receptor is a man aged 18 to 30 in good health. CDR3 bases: TGTGCCAGCAGCCCGTCAGGGGGTCCTCTCTACGAGCAGTACTTC. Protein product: CASSPSGGPLYEQYF.